The following is a TCR beta chain sequence with its context. Its antigen is unidentified. Clones were read by immunoSEQ multiplex PCR, and TCRdb kept only the in-frame ones, dropping some. The sample records around 120,000 clones, more than 75% being singletons. The data originate from a study of T cell responses to AZD1222 COVID-19 vaccine. Study results and caveats: The study found vaccine-associated CD4 TCRs spanning spike, dominant at 160-218 and 743-854. Unmutated variant regions reportedly attract nearly half of all spike-specific TCRs.

This CDR3 is 15 amino acids long. Per the germline V gene, CDR1 is MNHEY and CDR2 is SVGAGI. The V end lost 1 base, the J end lost 3 bases, and 13 bases lay between the germline ends. Sample: peripheral blood, taken on day 0 of AZD1222 vaccination. The receptor comes from an adult in good health. V gene TRBV6-5 combines with J gene TRBJ2-7; tentative D call: TRBD2 (6 bases). CDR3 nucleotides: TGTGCCAGCAGTTACTTCCCGGGACTGAACTACGAGCAGTACTTC. Translation: CASSYFPGLNYEQYF.